The entry below describes one TCR beta chain. The antigen is not known. It was across several immunoSEQ plates that each subset's genomic DNA was evenly split. Data came from immunoSEQ multiplex PCR; TCRdb stores just in-frame clones and leaves some out. The sample consists of about 2 million clones, less than 95% of them appearing once. The data were obtained in a study of shared clonotypes between healthy human individuals. General study results and limits: Donor clonotype sharing was expected to depend on sequencing depth. Non-shared clonotypes were found to have lower generation probabilities than the clonotypes that were shared by all four of the sorted-subset donors. Four donors held about 5% of naive CD4 clonotypes in common.

Naive CD8 cells, CD45RO-negative and positively selected for CCR7, excluded terminally differentiated effector memory CD45RA+ cells. CDR1 is SGHAT, CDR2 FQNNGV, per germline. This CDR3 is built from 12 residues. Trimming removed 3 bases from V and 6 bases from J, with 7 bases in between. The clonotype was recovered from a man aged 18 to 29 in good health. The chain couples TRBV11-2 to TRBJ2-3; D remains unclear. Sequencing input: naive CD8+ T cells sorted from blood. CDR3 DNA: TGTGCCAGCAGCTTTTTCCGGGATACGCAGTATTTT. It yields the protein CASSFFRDTQYF. Complete variable domain (other parts from reference TRBV11-2 and TRBJ2-3): EAGVAQSPRYKIIEKRQSVAFWCNPISGHATLYWYQQILGQGPKLLIQFQNNGVVDDSQLPKDRFSAERLKGVDSTLKIQPAKLEDSAVYLCASSFFRDTQYFGPGTRLTVL.